This is a list of T cell receptor beta chains from one sample in a study of cytomegalovirus exposure and HLA in healthy donors. TCRdb's table, derived via immunoSEQ multiplex PCR, lists solely in-frame clones and lacks some. The table has about 130,000 clones, just under 80% seen once. Source material: PBMCs. Receptor source: a woman aged 40 to 49 in good health and CMV-seronegative. CDR3s include the opening cysteine and the closing phenylalanine or tryptophan. The D gene is left open where the match is weak. For some rows the clone size is stated as once, few or many, or as a class when expanded; others skip it.

clone_size	d_call	v_call	j_call	cdr3_aa	cdr3_nt
.	TRBD1	TRBV30	TRBJ1-5	CAWSEGARVAQPQHF	TGTGCCTGGAGTGAGGGGGCGCGGGTTGCCCAGCCCCAGCATTTT
.	.	TRBV5-1	TRBJ2-3	CASNWVGDGDTQYF	TGCGCCAGCAACTGGGTCGGGGATGGAGATACGCAGTATTTT
.	.	TRBV21-1	TRBJ1-3	CASSKGAEPGNTIYF	TGTGCCAGCAGCAAAGGGGCAGAGCCTGGAAACACCATATATTTT
.	.	TRBV6-6	TRBJ2-7	CASSYSGRGQGYEQYF	TGTGCCAGCAGTTACTCCGGGCGAGGCCAGGGCTACGAGCAGTACTTC
.	.	TRBV5-1	TRBJ2-1	CASSLDPNKHQFF	TGCGCCAGCAGCTTGGATCCTAATAAGCATCAGTTCTTC
.	TRBD1	TRBV19	TRBJ2-7	CASGDRDEQYF	TGTGCCAGTGGGGACAGGGACGAGCAGTACTTC
.	.	TRBV7-9	TRBJ1-1	CASSLGSGEWTEAFF	TGTGCCAGCAGCTTAGGGTCAGGGGAGTGGACTGAAGCTTTCTTT
.	TRBD1	TRBV29-1	TRBJ1-1	CSVLVQGIRNTEAFF	TGCAGCGTCCTGGTACAGGGGATAAGGAACACTGAAGCTTTCTTT
.	TRBD2	TRBV27	TRBJ2-7	CASRNSGREVYEQYF	TGTGCCAGCAGGAATAGCGGGAGGGAAGTCTACGAGCAGTACTTC
few	.	TRBV2	TRBJ1-3	CASVPGESGNTIYF	TGTGCCAGCGTACCGGGAGAGTCTGGAAACACCATATATTTT
.	.	TRBV5-6	TRBJ1-2	CASSLGGGGYGYTF	TGTGCCAGCAGCTTGGGGGGCGGGGGATATGGCTACACCTTC